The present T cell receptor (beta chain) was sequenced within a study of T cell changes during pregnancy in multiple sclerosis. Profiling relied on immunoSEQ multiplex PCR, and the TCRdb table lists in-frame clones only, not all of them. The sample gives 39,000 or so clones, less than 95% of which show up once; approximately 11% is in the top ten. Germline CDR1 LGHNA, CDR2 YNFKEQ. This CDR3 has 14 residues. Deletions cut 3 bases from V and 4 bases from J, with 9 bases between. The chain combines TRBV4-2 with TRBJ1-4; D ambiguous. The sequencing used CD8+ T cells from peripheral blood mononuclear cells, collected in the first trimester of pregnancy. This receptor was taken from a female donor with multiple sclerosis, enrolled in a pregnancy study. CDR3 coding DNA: TGTGCCAGCAGCCAGGTCGATAGTAATGAAAAACTGTTTTTT. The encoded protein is CASSQVDSNEKLFF.